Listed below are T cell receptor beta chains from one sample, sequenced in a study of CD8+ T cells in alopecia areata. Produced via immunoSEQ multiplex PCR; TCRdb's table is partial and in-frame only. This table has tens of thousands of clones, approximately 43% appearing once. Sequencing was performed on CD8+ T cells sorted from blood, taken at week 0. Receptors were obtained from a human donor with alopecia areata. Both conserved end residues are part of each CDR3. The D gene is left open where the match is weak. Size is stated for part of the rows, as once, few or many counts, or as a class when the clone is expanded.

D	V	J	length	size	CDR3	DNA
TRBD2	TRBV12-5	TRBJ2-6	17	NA	CASGPPRGGPGANVLTF	TGTGCCAGTGGTCCCCCCCGGGGGGGGCCTGGGGCCAACGTCCTGACTTTC
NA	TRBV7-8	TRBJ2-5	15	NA	CASSLGGGALETQYF	TGTGCCAGCAGCTTAGGCGGTGGGGCCCTCGAGACCCAGTACTTC
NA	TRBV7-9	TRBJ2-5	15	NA	CASSSPPGRGETQYF	TGTGCCAGCTCTAGCCCCCCTGGGCGAGGGGAGACCCAGTACTTC
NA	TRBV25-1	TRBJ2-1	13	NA	CASTNSPLNEQFF	TGTGCCAGCACCAACTCACCACTCAATGAGCAGTTCTTC
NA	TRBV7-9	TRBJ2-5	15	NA	CASSLTWDIRETQYF	TGTGCCAGCAGCTTAACTTGGGACATTAGGGAGACCCAGTACTTC
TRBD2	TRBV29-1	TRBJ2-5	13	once	CSVEAGGWETQYF	TGCAGCGTTGAAGCGGGAGGTTGGGAGACCCAGTACTTC
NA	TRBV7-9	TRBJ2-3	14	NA	CASSERGLGDTQYF	TGTGCCAGCAGCGAGAGGGGTCTGGGGGATACGCAGTATTTT
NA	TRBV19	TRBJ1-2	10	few	CASEGPGYTF	TGTGCCAGCGAGGGTCCTGGCTACACCTTC
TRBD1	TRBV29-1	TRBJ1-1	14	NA	CSARQGVMNTEAFF	TGCAGCGCTCGACAGGGCGTAATGAACACTGAAGCTTTCTTT
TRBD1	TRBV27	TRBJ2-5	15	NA	CASSLTTGGVETQYF	TGTGCCAGCAGTTTGACGACAGGGGGTGTAGAGACCCAGTACTTC
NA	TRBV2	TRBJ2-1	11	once	CASRRDNEQFF	TGTGCCAGCAGGCGGGACAATGAGCAGTTCTTC
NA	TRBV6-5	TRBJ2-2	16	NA	CASSYPEGGGTGELFF	TGTGCCAGCAGTTACCCGGAGGGTGGAGGCACCGGGGAGCTGTTTTTT
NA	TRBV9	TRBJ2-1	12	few	CASSPDYNEQFF	TGTGCCAGCAGCCCGGACTACAATGAGCAGTTCTTC
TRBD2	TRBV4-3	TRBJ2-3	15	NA	CASSRGLDMADTQYF	TGCGCCAGCAGCAGAGGACTAGATATGGCAGATACGCAGTATTTT
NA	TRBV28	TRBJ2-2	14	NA	CASSPPVNTGELFF	TGTGCCAGCAGTCCCCCGGTCAACACCGGGGAGCTGTTTTTT
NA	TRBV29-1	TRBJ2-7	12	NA	CSVGPASYEQYF	TGCAGCGTTGGTCCAGCCTCCTACGAGCAGTACTTC
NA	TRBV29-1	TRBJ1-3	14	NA	CSVVGGISGNTIYF	TGCAGCGTTGTTGGGGGGATCTCTGGAAACACCATATATTTT
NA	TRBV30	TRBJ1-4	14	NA	CAWSTGQANEKLFF	TGTGCCTGGAGTACGGGCCAAGCTAATGAAAAACTGTTTTTT
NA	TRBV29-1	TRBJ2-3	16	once	CSVEDMRQQSSNTQYF	TGCAGCGTTGAAGATATGCGGCAACAAAGTTCAAATACGCAGTATTTT
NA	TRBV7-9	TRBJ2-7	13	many	CASSYTGTYEQYF	TGTGCCAGCAGCTACACAGGGACCTACGAGCAGTACTTC
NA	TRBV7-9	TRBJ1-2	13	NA	CASSLEGQGGYTF	TGTGCCAGCAGCTTAGAGGGGCAAGGTGGCTACACCTTC
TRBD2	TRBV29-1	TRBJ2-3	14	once	CSVWASGSLDTQYF	TGCAGCGTTTGGGCTAGCGGGAGTTTAGATACGCAGTATTTT
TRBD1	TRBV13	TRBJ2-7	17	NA	CASSPLSPGQGTYEQYF	TGTGCCAGCAGCCCCCTCTCGCCGGGACAGGGAACCTACGAGCAGTACTTC
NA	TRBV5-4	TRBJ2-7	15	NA	CASSLVPGSVREQYF	TGTGCCAGCAGCTTGGTACCAGGGTCGGTTCGGGAGCAGTACTTC
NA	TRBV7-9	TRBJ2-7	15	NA	CASSPRDGSSYEQYF	TGTGCCAGCAGCCCCAGGGACGGGAGCTCCTACGAGCAGTACTTC
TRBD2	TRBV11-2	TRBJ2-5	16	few	CASSRGERQGQETQYF	TGTGCCAGCAGCCGGGGGGAGCGGCAAGGTCAAGAGACCCAGTACTTC
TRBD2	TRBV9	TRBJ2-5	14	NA	CASSEPGLAETQYF	TGTGCCAGCAGCGAGCCGGGACTAGCAGAGACCCAGTACTTC
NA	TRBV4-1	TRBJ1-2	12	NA	CASSQDGGGYTF	TGCGCCAGCAGCCAAGATGGGGGCGGCTACACCTTC
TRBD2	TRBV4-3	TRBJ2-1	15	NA	CASSQESGGNNEQFF	TGCGCCAGCAGCCAAGAAAGCGGGGGGAACAATGAGCAGTTCTTC
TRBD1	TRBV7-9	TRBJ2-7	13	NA	CASSPRDRREQYF	TGTGCCAGCAGCCCCAGGGACAGGAGGGAGCAGTACTTC
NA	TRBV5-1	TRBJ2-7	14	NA	CASSFSSGGYEQYF	TGCGCCAGCAGCTTCTCCTCCGGAGGCTACGAGCAGTACTTC
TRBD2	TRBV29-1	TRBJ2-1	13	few	CSAQGGGQDEQFF	TGCAGCGCCCAGGGCGGGGGGCAGGATGAGCAGTTCTTC
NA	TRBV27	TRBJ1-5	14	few	CASSLNTGGQPQHF	TGTGCCAGCAGTTTAAATACGGGGGGTCAGCCCCAGCATTTT
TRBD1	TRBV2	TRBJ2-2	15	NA	CASSVGTVNTGELFF	TGTGCCAGCAGTGTTGGGACAGTTAACACCGGGGAGCTGTTTTTT
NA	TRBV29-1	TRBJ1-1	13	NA	CSGSQGLSTEAFF	TGCAGCGGCTCACAGGGCTTGTCGACTGAAGCTTTCTTT
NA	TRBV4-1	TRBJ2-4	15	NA	CASSQVWTAKNIQYF	TGCGCCAGCAGCCAAGTCTGGACAGCCAAAAACATTCAGTACTTC
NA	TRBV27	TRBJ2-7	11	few	CATKQGYEQYF	TGTGCCACTAAACAGGGCTACGAGCAGTACTTC
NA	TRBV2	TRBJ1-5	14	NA	CASSEMDSNQPQHF	TGTGCCAGCAGTGAAATGGATAGCAATCAGCCCCAGCATTTT
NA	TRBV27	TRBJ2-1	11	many	CASSWFNEQFF	TGTGCCAGCAGTTGGTTCAATGAGCAGTTCTTC
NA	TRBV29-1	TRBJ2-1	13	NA	CSVEGGENNEQFF	TGCAGCGTTGAAGGCGGGGAGAACAATGAGCAGTTCTTC
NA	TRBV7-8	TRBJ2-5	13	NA	CASSLSRQETQYF	TGTGCCAGCAGCTTATCTAGGCAAGAGACCCAGTACTTC
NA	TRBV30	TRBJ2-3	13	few	CAWQGQSTDTQYF	TGTGCCTGGCAAGGACAGAGCACAGATACGCAGTATTTT
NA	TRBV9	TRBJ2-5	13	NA	CASSGLASETQYF	TGTGCCAGCAGCGGTCTAGCTTCTGAGACCCAGTACTTC
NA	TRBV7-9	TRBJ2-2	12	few	CASIDPSGELFF	TGTGCCAGCATCGACCCTTCCGGGGAGCTGTTTTTT
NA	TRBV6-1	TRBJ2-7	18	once	CASSELTGGSRSSYEQYF	TGTGCCAGCAGTGAACTAACAGGCGGATCAAGGAGCTCCTACGAGCAGTACTTC
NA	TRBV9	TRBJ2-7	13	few	CASRPQDGYEQYF	TGTGCCAGCCGACCTCAGGACGGCTACGAGCAGTACTTC
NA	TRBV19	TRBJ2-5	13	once	CASSIKVGETQYF	TGTGCCAGTAGTATTAAGGTTGGAGAGACCCAGTACTTC
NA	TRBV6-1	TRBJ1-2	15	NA	CASSEWVSGSYGYTF	TGTGCCAGCAGTGAATGGGTCTCAGGGAGCTATGGCTACACCTTC
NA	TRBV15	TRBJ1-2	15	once	CATSRVRGILDGYTF	TGTGCCACCAGCAGAGTGCGGGGGATTTTGGATGGCTACACCTTC
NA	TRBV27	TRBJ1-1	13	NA	CASRTTGNTEAFF	TGTGCCAGCAGGACCACGGGGAACACTGAAGCTTTCTTT
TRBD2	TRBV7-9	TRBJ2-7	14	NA	CASSLTSGGWEQYF	TGTGCCAGCAGCCTCACTAGCGGGGGCTGGGAGCAGTACTTC
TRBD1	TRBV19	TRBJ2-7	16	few	CASSPPDRGRGYEQYF	TGTGCCAGTAGTCCCCCCGACAGGGGGAGAGGCTACGAGCAGTACTTC
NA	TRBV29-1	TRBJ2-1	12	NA	CSVRLEGNEQFF	TGCAGCGTGCGACTAGAAGGCAATGAGCAGTTCTTC
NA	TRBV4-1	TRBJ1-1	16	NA	CASSQDGLLLNTEAFF	TGCGCCAGCAGCCAAGATGGATTGTTGCTGAACACTGAAGCTTTCTTT
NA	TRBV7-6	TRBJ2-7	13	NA	CASSQGTNYEQYF	TGTGCCAGCAGCCAAGGGACAAACTACGAGCAGTACTTC